The 21 T cell receptor beta chains below were found in one sample sequenced in a study of a mutant IDH1 vaccine in newly diagnosed glioma. Sequencing was performed with immunoSEQ multiplex PCR; in TCRdb, only in-frame clones are kept and a portion is missing. The sample has 95,000 to 120,000 clones; roughly 90% are singletons. Their antigens are not known. Time point meaning: week 11, during vaccination. What each vaccine dose contained was 300 ug of mutant IDH1 20-mer peptide, accompanied by topical imiquimod. Sequenced material: PBMCs, taken from a glioma patient whose treatment included an IDH1 peptide vaccine. These receptors all come from a woman in her 50s with glioma.

This rearrangement joins TRBV27 to TRBJ2-1, with 10 bases identical to TRBD2. This CDR3 is built from 17 residues. The trim removed 2 bases at V and 5 bases at J, leaving 9 bases unmatched. Germline assignment: CDR1 MNHEY and CDR2 SMNVEV (reference sequence). The CDR3: CASSLTLAGVKHNEQFF. CDR3 DNA sequence: TGTGCCAGCAGTTTAACTCTAGCGGGAGTAAAGCACAATGAGCAGTTCTTC.

V is TRBV5-4 and J is TRBJ2-7; 9 bases are shared with TRBD2. The CDR3 has 16 amino acids. J gave up 0 bases and V 7 bases, and 11 bases lay outside the gene matches. The germline V gene has CDR1 SGHNT and CDR2 YYREEE (reference sequence). CDR3 in amino acids: CASSPGGSGGSYEQYF. In nucleotides, the CDR3 is TGTGCCAGCTCTCCAGGGGGTAGCGGGGGCTCCTACGAGCAGTACTTC.

The rearrangement joins TRBV7-9 to TRBJ1-6; no clear D gene. Germline V lookup: CDR1 SEHNR, CDR2 FQNEAQ (reference sequence). The V end was cut by 1 base, the J end by 0 bases, with 10 bases between. The CDR3 consists of 17 residues. CDR3: CASSLVGMSSYNSPLHF. The CDR3 DNA follows: TGTGCCAGCAGCTTAGTCGGGATGAGCTCCTATAATTCACCCCTCCACTTT.

This chain connects TRBV6-6 to TRBJ2-1; D not resolved. The CDR3 is 13 residues long. The germline V gene has CDR1 MNHNY and CDR2 SVGAGI (reference sequence). Trimming cost V 6 bases and J 4 bases, with 10 bases left between them. The CDR3 region is CASSPDQYNEQFF. In DNA form, the CDR3 reads TGTGCCAGCAGCCCCGATCAGTACAATGAGCAGTTCTTC.

This clone has just one count. The chain uses TRBV4-1 and TRBJ2-1, with D tentatively TRBD2 (5 bases). With 1 base removed from V and 7 bases from J, the gap between germline ends came to 8 bases. Germline loops: CDR1 MGHRA, CDR2 YSYEKL. CDR3 size: 13 residues. CDR3 in DNA: TGCGCCAGCAGCCAAGTTCGGAGGAATGAGCAGTTCTTC. This encodes CASSQVRRNEQFF.

This clone was picked up one time. Other DNA sequences of this sample code for an identical CDR3. This chain links TRBV29-1 with TRBJ2-7, with D possibly TRBD2 on 6 matching bases. Trimming took off 0 bases at V and 4 bases at J, with 7 bases between the two ends. The CDR3 spans 12 residues. Germline-derived CDR1 and CDR2 are SQVTM and ANQGSEA. CDR3 in amino acids: CSVEEGGYEQYF. In DNA, the CDR3 is TGCAGCGTTGAAGAGGGGGGTTACGAGCAGTACTTC.

V usage is TRBV21-1 and J usage is TRBJ2-5; TRBD1, the table's D call, lacks a check against the DNA. TRBV21-1 is termed a pseudogene. The CDR3 length is 13 residues. CDR3 amino acids: CASLTGYQETQYF. DNA for the CDR3: TGTGCCAGCTTGACAGGGTACCAAGAGACCCAGTACTTC.

In its sample, this clone was seen a few times. The chain employs TRBV6-1 and TRBJ2-7; 10 positions match TRBD2. There are 15 residues in the CDR3. Trimming at V came to 2 bases and at J to 4 bases, leaving 5 bases not matched to a gene. CDR1 and CDR2 (germline): MNHNS, SASEGT. The CDR3 reads CASSERLAGQYEQYF. The DNA of the CDR3 is TGTGCCAGCAGTGAACGACTAGCGGGCCAATACGAGCAGTACTTC.

This sequence joins TRBV10-1 and TRBJ1-1; 9 positions match TRBD1. V gave up 5 bases and J gave up 4 bases; unmatched junction bases: 5. CDR1 is WNHNN and CDR2 is SYGVQD in the germline V gene (reference sequence). This CDR3 is built from 14 residues. The CDR3 DNA reads TGCGCCAGCAGTAAAAAGACAGGGGGCACTGAAGCTTTCTTT. It encodes CASSKKTGGTEAFF.

The gene calls are TRBV2 and TRBJ1-5, with D unclear. V lost 4 bases and J lost 3, with 7 bases in between. This CDR3 contains 13 residues. The germline gives CDR1 SNHLY, CDR2 FYNNEI. The CDR3 DNA is TGTGCCAGCAGTGTCGGGTACAATCAGCCCCAGCATTTT. This gives the protein CASSVGYNQPQHF.

The V call is TRBV29-1, the J call TRBJ1-5, with 7 nucleotides matching TRBD1. The germline CDR1 and CDR2 sequences are SQVTM and ANQGSEA. This CDR3 has 13 residues. V dropped 5 bases and J dropped 3; count of bases not matched to a gene: 4. CDR3 amino acids: CSVKTGLNQPQHF. CDR3 coding DNA: TGCAGCGTTAAGACAGGGCTCAATCAGCCCCAGCATTTT.

The chain employs TRBV5-1 and TRBJ2-1, with D maybe TRBD2 (6 bases). This CDR3 is built from 17 residues. The germline V gene has CDR1 SGHRS and CDR2 YFSETQ. The V and J ends lost 4 bases and 0 bases respectively, with 17 bases between them. As DNA, the CDR3 is TGCGCCAGCAGCCCCTACGGGGGAGGTAGCTCCTACAATGAGCAGTTCTTC. Encoded protein: CASSPYGGGSSYNEQFF.

The J gene is TRBJ1-2, the V gene TRBV7-9, with D hard to call. The CDR3 spans 12 residues. V lost 4 bases and J lost 6, with 9 bases in between. Germline lookup yields CDR1 SEHNR and CDR2 FQNEAQ (reference sequence). This chain's CDR3 is CASSSTDDGYTF. In nucleotides, the CDR3 is TGTGCCAGCAGCTCGACTGACGATGGCTACACCTTC.

This chain joins TRBV4-1 and TRBJ2-1; 7 bases agree with TRBD2. With V trimmed by 1 base and J by 0 bases, 0 bases remained unmatched. Germline-derived CDR1 and CDR2 are MGHRA and YSYEKL. CDR3 length: 15 amino acids. This CDR3 reads CASSQGGGSYNEQFF. In DNA, the CDR3 is TGCGCCAGCAGCCAAGGGGGGGGCTCCTACAATGAGCAGTTCTTC.

This clone was counted once. This chain's CDR3 is CASSKELIETEAFF. CDR3 DNA sequence: TGTGCCAGCAGCAAAGAGCTAATAGAGACTGAAGCTTTCTTT. The chain combines TRBV21-1 with TRBJ1-1. TRBV21-1 has pseudogene status. The CDR3 runs to 14 residues.

The rearrangement uses TRBV7-3 and TRBJ1-5; tentatively, D is TRBD1 (6 bases). The ends were cut back, 1 base at V and 3 bases at J, with 10 bases in the middle. This CDR3 contains 15 residues. Germline lookup yields CDR1 SGHTA and CDR2 FQGTGA. The CDR3 nucleotides are TGTGCCAGCAGCTTAAGGGGGACAATCAATCAGCCCCAGCATTTT. This translates into CASSLRGTINQPQHF. The full variable domain, completed using reference TRBV7-3 and TRBJ1-5, is GAGVSQTPSNKVTEKGKYVELRCDPISGHTALYWYRQSLGQGPEFLIYFQGTGAADDSGLPNDRFFAVRPEGSVSTLKIQRTERGDSAVYLCASSLRGTINQPQHFGDGTRLSIL.

This clone was detected only once. The chain combines TRBV27 with TRBJ2-7; 8 nucleotides align to TRBD1. Germline trimming cut 3 bases from V and 4 bases from J; bases unmatched to any gene: 5. Germline CDR1 reads MNHEY; CDR2 reads SMNVEV (reference sequence). The CDR3 contains 14 residues. This chain's CDR3 is CASSLVGQDYEQYF. CDR3 nucleotides: TGTGCCAGCAGTTTGGTGGGACAGGATTACGAGCAGTACTTC.

The rearrangement links TRBV2 to TRBJ2-1; D unresolved. V was trimmed by 3 bases and J by 8 bases, leaving 11 bases between them. Germline CDR1 reads SNHLY; CDR2 reads FYNNEI. CDR3 length: 13 amino acids. DNA of the CDR3: TGTGCCAGCAGTGATGTTGGTATGTATGAGCAGTTCTTC. It codes for CASSDVGMYEQFF.

CDR3 residues: CASSPGGTGLYEQYF. CDR3 in DNA: TGTGCCAGCAGCCCGGGGGGGACAGGGCTCTACGAGCAGTACTTC. The V gene is TRBV5-6, the J gene TRBJ2-5, with a tentative D call TRBD1 (9 bases). The J call may be faulty, since TRBJ2-7 better matches the DNA end. The CDR3 is 15 amino acids. The germline gives CDR1 SGHDT, CDR2 YYEEEE.

This rearrangement joins TRBV11-2 to TRBJ2-3; either TRBD1 or TRBD2 may fit D (6 bases each). V shed 1 base and J shed 9 bases, with 23 bases lying between them. CDR1 and CDR2 from the germline V gene are SGHAT and FQNNGV. The CDR3 covers 17 residues. The CDR3 protein is CASSLGGGSGPTATQYF. CDR3 nucleotides: TGTGCCAGCAGCTTAGGAGGGGGGAGCGGGCCTACGGCAACGCAGTATTTT.

J is TRBJ1-2 and V is TRBV9, with 11 bases matching TRBD1. V lost 2 bases to trimming and J lost 6 bases; unmatched junction nucleotides: 3. Germline V gene lookup returns CDR1 SGDLS and CDR2 YYNGEE. The CDR3 extends over 14 amino acids. Here the CDR3 reads CASSVWTGGDGYTF. The CDR3, as DNA: TGTGCCAGCAGCGTTTGGACAGGGGGCGATGGCTACACCTTC.